What follows describes a single TCR beta chain. This entry is derived from a study of blood T cell repertoires in COVID-19. Study background: Collection of acute and convalescent COVID-19 samples took place in the United States, Italy and Spain. Sample material is recorded as cDNA or gDNA derived from T cells, B-cell-depleted T cells, or PBMCs.

Original handling: The assay estimated nucleated cells by amplifying reference gene primers. Produced via immunoSEQ multiplex PCR; TCRdb's table is partial and in-frame only. V, J and clone size reflect that table, while D and trimming were determined from the DNA. The top ten clones hold 1% of a sample with a few hundred thousand clones, over 75% of them seen once. There are 16 residues in the CDR3. Sequences were obtained from peripheral blood. This chain connects TRBV21-1 to TRBJ2-5; the table's D call, TRBD1, has no DNA check behind it. TRBV21-1 is marked as a pseudogene. This TCR was recovered from a man aged 50-60 years with active or convalescent COVID-19. The CDR3: CASSKVRTGGEETQYF. The CDR3 nucleotides are TGTGCCAGCAGCAAAGTACGGACAGGGGGGGAAGAGACCCAGTACTTC.